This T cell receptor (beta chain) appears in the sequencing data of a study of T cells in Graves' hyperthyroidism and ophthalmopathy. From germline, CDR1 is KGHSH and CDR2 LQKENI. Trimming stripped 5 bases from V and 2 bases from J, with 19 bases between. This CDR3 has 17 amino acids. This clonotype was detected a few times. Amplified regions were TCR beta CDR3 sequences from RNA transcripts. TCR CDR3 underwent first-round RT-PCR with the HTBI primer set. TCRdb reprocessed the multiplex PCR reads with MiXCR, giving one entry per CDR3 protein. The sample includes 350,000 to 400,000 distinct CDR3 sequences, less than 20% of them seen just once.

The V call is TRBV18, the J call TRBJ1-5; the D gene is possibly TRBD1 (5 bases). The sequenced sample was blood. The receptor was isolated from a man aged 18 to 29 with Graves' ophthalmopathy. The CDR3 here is CASSARDSKKGNQPQHF. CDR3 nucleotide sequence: TGTGCCAGCTCAGCCCGGGACTCCAAGAAGGGCAATCAGCCCCAGCATTTT.